This entry features one TCR beta chain sequence. Which antigen it targets is not known. No per-base quality is available; no much larger clone lies one base away. The entry originates in a study of control samples from healthy donors and cancer patients (TCRdb year 2020). Library method: the immunoSEQ multiplex PCR assay. What TCRdb holds here is the immuneACCESS table cut down to in-frame rearrangements. Part of the clones is not present; checked against another copy, under half of the missing clones reflect an unresolved V gene, and the others are unexplained. The sample table shows 150,000 to 200,000 clones, and around 91% are seen once. The ten top clones hold just over 1.4% of the sample. Unmatched junction bases come to 9, with V trimmed by 4 bases and J by 7 bases. The CDR3 has 15 amino acids, counting the end cysteine and phenylalanine. Solely the CDR3 DNA is kept, with 45 bases framed from the first base. The CDR1 and CDR2 encoded by the germline V gene (reference sequence) are LGHDT and YNNKEL.

This receptor was taken from a woman aged 45-60 years in good health. The material sequenced was blood. The chain employs TRBV3-1 (or the pseudogene TRBV3-2) and TRBJ2-5; 10 bases in between match TRBD2. The CDR3 protein is CASSRVAGGTGTQYF. The nucleotide sequence is given as TGTGCCAGCAGCCGAGTAGCGGGGGGCACCGGGACCCAGTACTTC.